The T cell receptor (beta chain) under discussion was sequenced for a study of blood T cell repertoires in COVID-19. Background on the study: Some COVID-19 samples were acute and others convalescent; all came from the United States, Italy and Spain. The cDNA or gDNA used as material had been derived from T cells, B-cell-depleted T cells, or PBMCs.

The authors' processing: Amplification with reference gene primers provided the estimates of nucleated cell counts. Profiling relied on immunoSEQ multiplex PCR, and the TCRdb table lists in-frame clones only, not all of them. Clonal size and the V and J genes are those of that table, whereas D and trimming came from the DNA. This table has around 120,000 clones, around three quarters appearing once. The trim removed 3 bases at V and 2 bases at J, leaving 2 bases unmatched. Germline values: CDR1 LGHDT, CDR2 YNNKEL (reference sequence). This CDR3 spans 15 amino acids. V is TRBV3-1 (or the pseudogene TRBV3-2) and J is TRBJ2-1; 9 bases line up with TRBD2. This clonotype was obtained from a man aged 70-80 years with acute or convalescent COVID-19. The sequencing input was peripheral blood. CDR3 loop: CASSQIAGAYNEQFF. The DNA for the CDR3 is TGTGCCAGCAGCCAGATAGCGGGGGCCTACAATGAGCAGTTCTTC.